These 9 T cell receptor beta chains were all obtained from the same sample, sequenced in a study of shared clonotypes between healthy human individuals. Some clones are missing from TCRdb's copy, which holds only in-frame ones; the method was immunoSEQ multiplex PCR. Of over 2 million clones in the sample, 95% were seen once. Sequencing used naive CD4+ T cells sorted from blood. The subset is: CD45RA+ positively selected. These receptors originate from a man aged 18 to 35 in good health.

The chain couples TRBV2 to TRBJ1-6; no clear D gene. Trimming removed 2 bases from V and 9 bases from J, with 11 bases in between. The germline gives CDR1 SNHLY, CDR2 FYNNEI. This CDR3 is 14 amino acids long. The CDR3 region is CASSEPSTISPLHF. For the CDR3, the DNA is TGTGCCAGCAGTGAACCCTCAACAATTTCACCCCTCCACTTT.

The rearrangement uses TRBV7-2 and TRBJ2-7, with TRBD2 identical over 7 bases. The CDR3 is made up of 18 amino acids. Germline lookup yields CDR1 SGHTA and CDR2 FQGNSA. Trimming at V came to 4 bases and at J to 0 bases, leaving 15 bases not matched to a gene. The CDR3 is CASSSRAPVGGLSYEQYF. The CDR3 bases are TGTGCCAGCAGCTCTAGGGCCCCGGTGGGAGGGCTCTCCTACGAGCAGTACTTC.

The chain links TRBV5-3 to TRBJ1-6; weak D call: TRBD1 (6 bases). TRBV5-3 is sorted into the ORF group, with uncertain function. V was pared by 4 bases and J by 0 bases, with 17 bases between. CDR3 size: 18 residues. CDR3 region: CARSPNSTGSSYNSPLHF. The CDR3 nucleotides read TGTGCCAGAAGCCCAAACTCGACAGGTAGCTCCTATAATTCACCCCTCCACTTT.

This chain joins TRBV2 and TRBJ2-7, with 7 bases matching TRBD1. The CDR3 is made up of 14 amino acids. In germline, CDR1 is SNHLY, CDR2 FYNNEI. J gave up 0 bases and V 10 bases, and 9 bases lay outside the gene matches. The CDR3 DNA is TGTGCCACCGCCCAGGACAGGTCCTCCTACGAGCAGTACTTC. This sequence encodes CATAQDRSSYEQYF.

The chain carries TRBV27 and TRBJ1-1; unclear D gene. In germline, CDR1 is MNHEY, CDR2 SMNVEV (reference sequence). This CDR3 has 12 amino acids. Between the trimmed V and J ends, which lost 3 bases and 2 bases, there was a span of 4 bases. The CDR3 spells CASSLGNTEAFF. CDR3 nucleotide sequence: TGTGCCAGCAGTTTGGGTAACACTGAAGCTTTCTTT.

The V gene is TRBV19, the J gene TRBJ1-1; D unresolved. This CDR3 region has 14 residues. Per the germline V gene, CDR1 is LNHDA and CDR2 is SQIVND (reference sequence). V was pared by 6 bases and J by 1 base, with 12 bases between. Here the CDR3 reads CASSRGPTNTEAFF. CDR3 DNA sequence: TGTGCCAGTAGCAGAGGACCGACGAACACTGAAGCTTTCTTT. The full variable domain, its missing parts supplied by reference TRBV19 and TRBJ1-1, is DGGITQSPKYLFRKEGQNVTLSCEQNLNHDAMYWYRQDPGQGLRLIYYSQIVNDFQKGDIAEGYSVSREKKESFPLTVTSAQKNPTAFYLCASSRGPTNTEAFFGQGTRLTVV.

This clone was observed a handful of times. The rearrangement uses TRBV30 and TRBJ2-2; D might be TRBD2 (6 bases). Germline CDR1 and CDR2: GTSNPN and SVGIG (reference sequence). This CDR3 has 14 amino acids. The V end was cut by 2 bases, the J end by 4 bases, with 11 bases between. The CDR3 here is CAWSQDYFTGELFF. CDR3 sequence (DNA): TGTGCCTGGAGTCAGGACTACTTCACCGGGGAGCTGTTTTTT.

The chain employs TRBV6-1 and TRBJ2-1, with TRBD2 identical over 8 bases. Trimming cost V 2 bases and J 3 bases; bases outside gene matches: 0. The CDR3 length is 14 residues. Germline CDR1 MNHNS, CDR2 SASEGT. The CDR3: CASSELAGYNEQFF. The CDR3 coding sequence is TGTGCCAGCAGTGAACTAGCGGGCTACAATGAGCAGTTCTTC.

The chain links TRBV4-3 to TRBJ1-4; D ambiguous. The germline V gene has CDR1 LGHNA and CDR2 YSLEER. CDR3 length: 16 residues. V lost 0 bases and J lost 3, with 11 bases in between. The DNA for the CDR3 is TGCGCCAGCAGCCAAGATCCCCCGAGAGCTAATGAAAAACTGTTTTTT. Its translation: CASSQDPPRANEKLFF.